The 11 T cell receptor beta chains in this list originate from one sample, sequenced in a study of regulatory T cells in long-lasting Graves disease. Arm-PCR of CDR3 regions and iRepertoire HTBI primers were used to build TCR beta libraries. Each CDR3 protein is one row after TCRdb ran MiXCR on the multiplex PCR reads. The data contain 400,000 to 450,000 distinct CDR3 sequences, 20% to 30% of them singletons. Described time point: persistent/refractory GD, antithyroid drugs over 5 years with positive TRAb. The TCR library was made from RNA that had been extracted from PBMCs in TRIzol. The starting material was peripheral blood mononuclear cells (PBMCs), obtained when the disease was refractory, from a patient treated with antithyroid drugs. The receptors stem from a female donor with Graves disease.

This clonotype was seen ten or more times. V and J are TRBV27 and TRBJ1-4, with a weak D call TRBD1 (6 bases). V lost 5 bases, J lost 0 bases, and 25 bases lay in between. Per germline, CDR1 MNHEY and CDR2 SMNVEV (reference sequence). The CDR3 spans 20 residues. In DNA, the CDR3 is TGTGCCAGCAGTAGGAAACCACTGGGGGGCCTTCAAGCAACTAATGAAAAACTGTTTTTT. Protein product: CASSRKPLGGLQATNEKLFF. Filled out from reference TRBV27 and TRBJ1-4, the complete variable domain reads EAQVTQNPRYLITVTGKKLTVTCSQNMNHEYMSWYRQDPGLGLRQIYYSMNVEVTDKGDVPEGYKVSRKEKRNFPLILESPSPNQTSLYFCASSRKPLGGLQATNEKLFFGSGTQLSVL.

In this sample, this clonotype turned up a few times. This chain joins TRBV19 and TRBJ1-1, with no clear D. CDR3 length: 13 residues. V was cut by 9 bases and J by 6 bases, with 17 bases left in between. CDR1 is LNHDA and CDR2 is SQIVND in the germline V gene (reference sequence). The CDR3 region is CASRHGGFSEAFF. The CDR3 coding sequence is TGTGCCAGCCGCCATGGCGGCTTTTCTGAAGCTTTCTTT. The variable domain in full, with the rest retrieved from reference TRBV19 and TRBJ1-1, is DGGITQSPKYLFRKEGQNVTLSCEQNLNHDAMYWYRQDPGQGLRLIYYSQIVNDFQKGDIAEGYSVSREKKESFPLTVTSAQKNPTAFYLCASRHGGFSEAFFGQGTRLTVV.

Comments on this clonotype: Germline is not matched at one junction end, which may reflect a read error. The chain has TRBV2 and TRBJ2-2; 12 nucleotides agree with TRBD2. The CDR3 loop spans 17 amino acids. CDR1 and CDR2 from the germline V gene are SNHLY and FYNNEI. The CDR3: CASRKTSGSVNTRELFF. Here the CDR3 DNA reads TGTGCCAGCAGAAAGACTAGCGGGAGTGTGAACACCAGGGAGCTGTTTTTT.

In this sample, this clonotype turned up a few times. The rearrangement links TRBV28 to TRBJ2-3; maybe TRBD1 (5 bases). The V end lost 2 bases, the J end lost 9 bases, and 9 bases lay between the germline ends. Germline values: CDR1 MDHEN, CDR2 SYDVKM. CDR3 length: 12 amino acids. For the CDR3, the DNA is TGTGCCAGCAGTTTAATGGCAGGGACGCAGTATTTT. It yields the protein CASSLMAGTQYF.

The chain combines TRBV5-1 with TRBJ2-1, with D possibly being TRBD1 or TRBD2 (5 bases each). Trimming pared 0 bases from V and 9 bases from J, leaving 7 bases between. The CDR3 totals 12 residues. Germline V CDR1 and CDR2: SGHRS, YFSETQ. The CDR3 DNA follows: TGCGCCAGCAGCTTGGGAGGGGTTGAGCAGTTCTTC. This gives the protein CASSLGGVEQFF.

This clonotype has a count of ten or more. J is TRBJ2-4 and V is TRBV20-1; D ambiguous. Germline assignment: CDR1 DFQATT and CDR2 SNEGSKA (reference sequence). The CDR3 is 13 amino acids. Deletions cut 1 base from V and 3 bases from J, with 7 bases between. The CDR3 spells CSARAGDKNIQYF. In nucleotides, the CDR3 is TGCAGTGCTAGAGCCGGAGACAAAAACATTCAGTACTTC.

The genes are TRBV30 and TRBJ2-4; 10 nucleotides line up with TRBD1. J was trimmed by 3 bases and V by 0 bases; bases with no gene match: 5. Per germline, CDR1 GTSNPN and CDR2 SVGIG (reference sequence). There are 16 residues in the CDR3. CDR3 sequence: CAWSVRTGGVKNIQYF. CDR3 sequence (DNA): TGTGCCTGGAGTGTAAGGACAGGGGGTGTCAAAAACATTCAGTACTTC.

Ten or more counts support this clonotype. CDR3 region: CASSLVPSSYEQYF. CDR3 DNA sequence: TGTGCCAGCAGCTTAGTTCCGAGCTCCTACGAGCAGTACTTC. V gene TRBV7-6 combines with J gene TRBJ2-7; D not certain. CDR3 length: 14 residues. Germline V gene sequence: CDR1 SGHVS, CDR2 FNYEAQ. Trimming stripped 1 base from V and 0 bases from J, with 7 bases between.

The V call is TRBV6-1, the J call TRBJ2-6; D is ambiguous. The CDR3 is 14 residues long. The ends were cut back, 6 bases at V and 2 bases at J, with 8 bases in the middle. The germline gives CDR1 MNHNS, CDR2 SASEGT. The DNA for the CDR3 is TGTGCCAGCAGACAAACAGCTGGGGCCAACGTCCTGACTTTC. It is translated as CASRQTAGANVLTF.

The sample holds many counts of this clonotype. The chain uses TRBV28 and TRBJ1-2, with D unclear. CDR3 size: 13 residues. V lost 6 bases to trimming and J lost 8 bases, with 16 bases between them. Looked up from germline, CDR1 is MDHEN and CDR2 is SYDVKM. The CDR3 loop reads CASSLGPFGGYTF. In DNA, the CDR3 is TGTGCCAGCAGCCTTGGACCTTTCGGGGGCTACACCTTC.

V and J are TRBV6-2 or TRBV6-3 and TRBJ2-2; 11 bases are shared with TRBD2. This CDR3 is built from 19 residues. CDR1 is MNHEY and CDR2 is SVGEGT in the germline V gene. The ends lost 6 bases at V and 0 bases at J; junction bases unmatched: 12. The CDR3 sequence is CASSDLTPGLAANTGELFF. CDR3 DNA sequence: TGTGCCAGCAGCGATCTAACCCCGGGACTAGCGGCGAACACCGGGGAGCTGTTTTTT.